One T cell receptor beta chain is described in this entry. The sample comes from a study of blood T cell repertoires in COVID-19. Study-level background: Italy, Spain and the United States were the sources of the convalescent and acute COVID-19 samples. PBMCs, B-cell-depleted T cells, or T cells were the source of the cDNA or gDNA that made up the material.

In the source study's methods: How many nucleated cells were present was estimated from reference gene primer amplification. The assay was immunoSEQ multiplex PCR, and TCRdb's table has in-frame clones only and misses some. D and trimming were read from the DNA, whereas the V and J calls and clone size are those reported in that table. The sample lists about 100,000 clones, around nine tenths occurring once. V dropped 1 base and J dropped 5 bases, with 11 bases sitting between them. The CDR3 is 14 residues long. Germline assignment: CDR1 MGHRA and CDR2 YSYEKL. What was sequenced was peripheral blood. This sequence originates from a man aged 50-60 years with acute or convalescent COVID-19. This sequence joins TRBV4-1 and TRBJ1-2; D possibly corresponds to TRBD1 (6 bases). CDR3 region: CASSQGDILYGYTF. Here the CDR3 DNA reads TGCGCCAGCAGCCAAGGGGACATACTATATGGCTACACCTTC.